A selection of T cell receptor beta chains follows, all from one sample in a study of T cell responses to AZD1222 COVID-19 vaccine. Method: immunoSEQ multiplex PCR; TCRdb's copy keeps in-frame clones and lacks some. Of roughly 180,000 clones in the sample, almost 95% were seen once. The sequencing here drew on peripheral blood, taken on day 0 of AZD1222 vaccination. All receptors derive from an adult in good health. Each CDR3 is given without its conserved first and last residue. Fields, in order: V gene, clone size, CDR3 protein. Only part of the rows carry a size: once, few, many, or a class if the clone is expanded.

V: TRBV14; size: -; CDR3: ASSRNRRLRNTGELF
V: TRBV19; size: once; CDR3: ASTPGAGPTPGELF
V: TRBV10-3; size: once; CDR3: AISGTAYNEQF
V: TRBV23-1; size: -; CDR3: ASIPGQLRTGELF
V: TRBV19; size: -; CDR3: ASSGTRKETQY
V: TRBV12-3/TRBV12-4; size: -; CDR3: ASRQGRGQPQH
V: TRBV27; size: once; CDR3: ASSGISGASNYGYT
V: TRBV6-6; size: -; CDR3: ASNLRGGAEAF
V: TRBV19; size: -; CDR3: ASRQGSISSTDTQY
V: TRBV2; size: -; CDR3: ASIRGRNANTGELF
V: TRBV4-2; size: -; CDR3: ASSRTVQETQY
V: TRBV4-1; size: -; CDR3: ASAGVGGRTDEQY
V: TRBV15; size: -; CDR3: ATSSGSLSYGYT
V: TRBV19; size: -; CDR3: ASSLGQFIYYGYT
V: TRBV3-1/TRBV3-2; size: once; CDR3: ASSQRLREGSGELF
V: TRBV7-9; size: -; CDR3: ASSPFVAGGDEQF
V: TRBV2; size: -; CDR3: ATKYRDNSPLH
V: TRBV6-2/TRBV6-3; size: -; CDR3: ASSYLVYEQY
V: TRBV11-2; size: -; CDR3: ASSLVAGPPTNEKLF
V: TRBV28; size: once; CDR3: ASSRRPYEQY
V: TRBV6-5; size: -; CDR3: ASSSDIEASGF
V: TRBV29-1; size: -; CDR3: SVEGLAAASTDTQY
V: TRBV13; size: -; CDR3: ASNHGGGTDTQY
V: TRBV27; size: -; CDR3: ASSLRSGPISSYNEQF
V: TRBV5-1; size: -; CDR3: ASSRGTSLNEQF
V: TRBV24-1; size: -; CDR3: ATSGGSVSYNEQF